The clone carrying this TCR beta chain turned up a few times. This sample is part of a study of T-cell reconstitution after alpha-beta-depleted transplantation in children. Germline-derived CDR1 and CDR2 are MNHEY and SMNVEV (reference sequence). This CDR3 is 12 amino acids long. V lost 7 bases and J lost 8; bases outside the gene matches: 5. The library targeted TCRbeta and was prepared with unique molecular identifiers. MiXCR, applied by TCRdb to the PCR reads, yields one record per CDR3 protein. This table holds about 500,000 distinct CDR3 sequences, around a third found once. The sample consisted of PBMCs from the stem cell graft donor, taken from the stem cell graft. The receptor's source is a human donor who donated a stem cell graft to a child with aplastic anemia. The chain is built from TRBV27 and TRBJ1-2; 9 bases are shared with TRBD1. The CDR3 nucleotides are TGTGCCAGCAAACAGGGGGCTGGGGGCTACACCTTC. Amino acid sequence: CASKQGAGGYTF.